These T cell receptor beta chains were read from a single sample in a study of brain T cells in children with intractable seizures. TCRdb keeps only in-frame clones here, not all; method: immunoSEQ multiplex PCR. The data hold some 41,000 clones, with around 90% observed a single time. The source was peripheral blood, collected at surgery. Every receptor here comes from a girl aged 2 to 10 with tuberous sclerosis and intractable seizures. Each CDR3 is given with its conserved first and last residue. Each record gives: D gene, J gene, V gene, clone size, CDR3 protein, CDR3 DNA. A D gene is named only where the DNA matches it firmly. Only some rows state a clone size, as once, few, many or a class for expanded clones.

. TRBJ2-2 TRBV30 . CAWEEVVALNTGELFF TGTGCCTGGGAGGAGGTTGTCGCCCTGAACACCGGGGAGCTGTTTTTT
. TRBJ1-6 TRBV28 . CASSLPPTAYNSPLHF TGTGCCAGCAGTTTACCACCGACAGCTTATAATTCACCCCTCCACTTT
. TRBJ1-5 TRBV10-3 few CAISESGQPGQPQHF TGTGCCATCAGTGAGTCGGGGCAGCCCGGTCAGCCCCAGCATTTT
. TRBJ1-1 TRBV12-3/TRBV12-4 . CASSLGDTFEAFF TGTGCCAGCAGTTTAGGCGATACTTTTGAAGCTTTCTTT
. TRBJ2-5 TRBV12-5 . CASGPGGSETQYF TGTGCTAGTGGTCCCGGGGGCAGCGAGACCCAGTACTTC
. TRBJ2-2 TRBV19 . CASSIVGDTNTGELFF TGTGCCAGTAGTATAGTGGGGGACACGAACACCGGGGAGCTGTTTTTT
. TRBJ1-5 TRBV5-6 . CASSLAGSQPQHF TGTGCCAGCAGCTTGGCCGGTTCTCAGCCCCAGCATTTT
TRBD1 TRBJ2-2 TRBV19 . CASSIAGGRTGELFF TGTGCCAGTAGTATAGCAGGGGGACGCACCGGGGAGCTGTTTTTT
. TRBJ1-1 TRBV30 . CAWSPTGTEAFF TGTGCCTGGAGTCCCACGGGCACTGAAGCTTTCTTT
. TRBJ1-2 TRBV9 . CASSTAEAHGYTF TGTGCCAGCAGCACTGCCGAGGCCCATGGCTACACCTTC
TRBD1 TRBJ2-1 TRBV25-1 . CASRPGQEPRGEQFF TGTGCCAGCAGGCCTGGACAGGAACCAAGGGGTGAGCAGTTCTTC
. TRBJ1-4 TRBV5-6 . CASSFAGGGEKLFF TGTGCCAGCAGCTTCGCCGGGGGTGGTGAAAAACTGTTTTTT
TRBD1 TRBJ1-5 TRBV6-5 . CASSAGQGAGQPQHF TGTGCCAGCAGCGCGGGACAGGGGGCAGGTCAGCCCCAGCATTTT
. TRBJ1-1 TRBV25-1 . CASRGYGGVNTEAFF TGTGCCAGCAGAGGGTATGGGGGGGTGAACACTGAAGCTTTCTTT
TRBD1 TRBJ2-5 TRBV20-1 . CSASSHRGETQYF TGCAGTGCTAGTTCGCACAGGGGAGAGACCCAGTACTTC
. TRBJ1-3 TRBV2 . CASSERDNHSGNTIYF TGTGCCAGCAGTGAAAGAGACAACCACTCTGGAAACACCATATATTTT
. TRBJ1-1 TRBV3-1/TRBV3-2 medium-sized CASSHGALEAFF TGTGCCAGCAGCCACGGGGCCTTAGAAGCTTTCTTT